These 12 T cell receptor beta chains came from one sample sequenced in a study of technical replicates of blood from a few donors. The table came from immunoSEQ multiplex PCR; TCRdb's copy has only in-frame clones and leaves some out. The top ten clones hold 0.15% to 0.25% of a sample with 60,000 or so clones, 97% of them seen once. Specimen: T cells isolated from PBMCs. These receptors were collected from a human donor in good health.

This rearrangement joins TRBV7-9 to TRBJ1-2; 11 bases map to TRBD1. V lost 4 bases and J lost 0; bases outside the gene matches: 13. Germline CDR1 SEHNR, CDR2 FQNEAQ (reference sequence). This CDR3 has 19 amino acids. The CDR3 nucleotides are TGTGCCAGCAGCTATCTTTTAGGACAGGGGGCCACTACTAACTATGGCTACACCTTC. This translates into CASSYLLGQGATTNYGYTF.

This rearrangement joins TRBV5-1 to TRBJ2-3, with TRBD2 identical over 14 bases. Trimming at V came to 2 bases and at J to 4 bases, leaving 6 bases not matched to a gene. Germline V gene data show CDR1 as SGHRS and CDR2 as YFSETQ. This CDR3 comprises 17 residues. This CDR3 reads CASSFGLAGGGADTQYF. The CDR3 DNA follows: TGCGCCAGCAGCTTCGGACTAGCGGGAGGCGGGGCAGATACGCAGTATTTT.

V and J are TRBV5-8 and TRBJ2-7, with 12 bases that match TRBD1. Trimming at V came to 2 bases and at J to 9 bases, leaving 12 bases not matched to a gene. This CDR3 has 16 residues. Germline assignment: CDR1 SGHTS and CDR2 YDEGEE. CDR3 region: CASSFNIGTGGAGQYF. CDR3 sequence (DNA): TGTGCCAGCAGCTTTAACATAGGGACAGGGGGCGCTGGGCAGTACTTC.

The chain uses TRBV5-4 and TRBJ2-2, with TRBD1 identical over 7 bases. Trimming cost V 3 bases and J 7 bases; bases outside gene matches: 9. The CDR3 sequence is 15 residues long. Per germline, CDR1 SGHNT and CDR2 YYREEE (reference sequence). The CDR3 is CASSSPRGSGGELFF. CDR3 in DNA: TGTGCCAGCAGCTCTCCCAGGGGGAGCGGCGGGGAGCTGTTTTTT.

The chain is built from TRBV6-5 and TRBJ2-7; no definite D call. CDR1 is MNHEY and CDR2 is SVGAGI in the germline V gene. The CDR3 is 15 amino acids. V was pared by 0 bases and J by 3 bases, with 12 bases between. CDR3: CASSYSGQVDYEQYF. In DNA, the CDR3 is TGTGCCAGCAGTTACTCTGGGCAGGTCGACTACGAGCAGTACTTC.

This sequence joins TRBV7-9 and TRBJ1-4, with no clear D. Germline CDR1 reads SEHNR; CDR2 reads FQNEAQ (reference sequence). CDR3 length equals 15 residues. V was shortened by 2 bases and J by 6 bases, with 13 bases between the two germline ends. This CDR3 is CASSLIGFEDEKLFF. In DNA, the CDR3 is TGTGCCAGCAGCTTAATCGGGTTTGAGGATGAAAAACTGTTTTTT. The whole variable domain, filled in from reference TRBV7-9 and TRBJ1-4, reads DTGVSQNPRHKITKRGQNVTFRCDPISEHNRLYWYRQTLGQGPEFLTYFQNEAQLEKSRLLSDRFSAERPKGSFSTLEIQRTEQGDSAMYLCASSLIGFEDEKLFFGSGTQLSVL.

The chain recombines TRBV11-3 with TRBJ2-1; tentative D call: TRBD2 (6 bases). CDR1 and CDR2 (germline): SGHNT, YENEEA. V was trimmed by 4 bases and J by 7 bases, leaving 17 bases between them. The CDR3 covers 15 residues. In DNA, the CDR3 is TGTGCCAGCAGCTCACAAACGGGACTGTGGAATGAGCAGTTCTTC. This translates into CASSSQTGLWNEQFF.

This rearrangement joins TRBV4-2 to TRBJ1-6; 7 nucleotides agree with TRBD1. Trimming at V came to 1 base and at J to 14 bases, leaving 17 bases not matched to a gene. The CDR3 is made up of 17 amino acids. Germline lookup yields CDR1 LGHNA and CDR2 YNFKEQ. The CDR3 nucleotides are TGTGCCAGCAGCCAAGCCCTTTGGACAGGTCCCCTTCTGACCCTCCACTTT. This sequence encodes CASSQALWTGPLLTLHF.

The rearrangement links TRBV19 to TRBJ2-1, with D possibly matching TRBD2 (7 bases). Germline-derived CDR1 and CDR2 are LNHDA and SQIVND (reference sequence). This CDR3 contains 14 residues. V lost 1 base and J 9 bases, leaving 13 bases between the germline ends. CDR3 in amino acids: CASSIGGGAGEQFF. The CDR3 region has the DNA TGTGCCAGTAGTATAGGTGGGGGGGCGGGTGAGCAGTTCTTC.

This rearrangement joins TRBV9 to TRBJ2-1; 7 bases align to TRBD2. V trimming: 4 bases; J trimming: 13 bases; junction bases outside the gene matches: 11. Germline V lookup: CDR1 SGDLS, CDR2 YYNGEE. The CDR3 loop spans 13 amino acids. CDR3 amino acids: CASSISYAGAQFF. The DNA of the CDR3 is TGTGCCAGCAGCATATCCTACGCGGGAGCCCAGTTCTTC.

This chain links TRBV30 with TRBJ2-6; D gene ambiguous. CDR1 is GTSNPN and CDR2 is SVGIG in the germline V gene (reference sequence). Trimming removed 3 bases from V and 1 base from J, with 10 bases in between. This CDR3 spans 15 amino acids. CDR3 in amino acids: CAWRIINSGANVLTF. The CDR3 DNA reads as TGTGCCTGGAGAATAATAAATTCTGGGGCCAACGTCCTGACTTTC.

This clone has a single count. The sample carries other DNA sequences with the same CDR3. The chain carries TRBV5-1 and TRBJ1-2; weak D call: TRBD1 (5 bases). Germline CDR1 reads SGHRS; CDR2 reads YFSETQ. V lost 0 bases and J lost 3, with 12 bases in between. The CDR3 loop spans 15 amino acids. CDR3 nucleotide sequence: TGCGCCAGCAGCTTGGGGCAAGGCAGGGACTATGGCTACACCTTC. Residues: CASSLGQGRDYGYTF. The full variable domain, completed using reference TRBV5-1 and TRBJ1-2, is KAGVTQTPRYLIKTRGQQVTLSCSPISGHRSVSWYQQTPGQGLQFLFEYFSETQRNKGNFPGRFSGRQFSNSRSEMNVSTLELGDSALYLCASSLGQGRDYGYTFGSGTRLTVV.